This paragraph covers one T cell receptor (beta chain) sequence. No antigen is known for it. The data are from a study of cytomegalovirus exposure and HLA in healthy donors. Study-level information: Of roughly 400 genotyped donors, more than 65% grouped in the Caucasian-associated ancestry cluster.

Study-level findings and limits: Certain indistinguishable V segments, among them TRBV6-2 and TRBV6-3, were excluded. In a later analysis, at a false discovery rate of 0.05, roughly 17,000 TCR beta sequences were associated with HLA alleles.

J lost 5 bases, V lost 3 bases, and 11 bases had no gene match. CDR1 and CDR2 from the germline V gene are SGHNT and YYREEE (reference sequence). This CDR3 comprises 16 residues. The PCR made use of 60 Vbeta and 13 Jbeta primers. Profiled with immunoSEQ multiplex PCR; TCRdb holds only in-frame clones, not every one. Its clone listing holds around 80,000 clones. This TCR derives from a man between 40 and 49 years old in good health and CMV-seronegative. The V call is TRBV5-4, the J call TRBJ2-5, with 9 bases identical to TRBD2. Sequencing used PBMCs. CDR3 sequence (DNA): TGTGCCAGCAGCTATCCGGTAGCGGGGGCTGGTGAGACCCAGTACTTC. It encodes CASSYPVAGAGETQYF.